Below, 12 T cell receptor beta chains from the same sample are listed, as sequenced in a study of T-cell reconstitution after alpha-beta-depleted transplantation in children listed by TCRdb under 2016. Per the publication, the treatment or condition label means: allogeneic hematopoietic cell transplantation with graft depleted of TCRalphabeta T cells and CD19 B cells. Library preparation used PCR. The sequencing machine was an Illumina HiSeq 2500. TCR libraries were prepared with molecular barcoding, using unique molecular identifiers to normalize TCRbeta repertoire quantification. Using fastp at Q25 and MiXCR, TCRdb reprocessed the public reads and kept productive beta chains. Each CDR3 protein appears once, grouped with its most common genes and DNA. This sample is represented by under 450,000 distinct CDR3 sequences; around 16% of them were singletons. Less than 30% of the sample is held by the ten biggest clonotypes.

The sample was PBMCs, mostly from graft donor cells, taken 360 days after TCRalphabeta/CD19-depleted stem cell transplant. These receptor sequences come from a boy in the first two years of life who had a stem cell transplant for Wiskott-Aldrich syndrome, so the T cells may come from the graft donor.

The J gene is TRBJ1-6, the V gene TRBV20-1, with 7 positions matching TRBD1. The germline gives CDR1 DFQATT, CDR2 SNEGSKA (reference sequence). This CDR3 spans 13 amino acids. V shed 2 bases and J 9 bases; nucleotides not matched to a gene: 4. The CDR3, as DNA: TGCAGTGCTAGAAGGGGGCTCTCTTCACCCCTCCACTTT. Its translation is CSARRGLSSPLHF.

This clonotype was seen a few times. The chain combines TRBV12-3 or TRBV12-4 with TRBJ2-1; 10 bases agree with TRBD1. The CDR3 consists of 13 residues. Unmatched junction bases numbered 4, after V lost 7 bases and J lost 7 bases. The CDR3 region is CASTDRGLNEQFF. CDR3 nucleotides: TGTGCCAGCACCGACAGGGGGCTGAATGAGCAGTTCTTC.

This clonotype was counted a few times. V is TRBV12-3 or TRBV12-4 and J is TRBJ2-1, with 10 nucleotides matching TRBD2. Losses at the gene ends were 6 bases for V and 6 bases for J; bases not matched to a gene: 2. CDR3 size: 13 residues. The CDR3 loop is CASSPSGSNEQFF. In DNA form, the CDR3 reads TGTGCCAGCAGCCCTAGCGGGAGCAATGAGCAGTTCTTC.

CDR3 sequence reads: CASSDRENEQYF. DNA for the CDR3: TGTGCCAGCAGTGACAGGGAAAACGAGCAGTACTTC. The rearrangement joins TRBV6-2 or TRBV6-3 to TRBJ2-7; 7 nucleotides match TRBD1. The length of the CDR3 is 12 residues. The germline CDR1 and CDR2 sequences are MNHEY and SVGEGT. J was trimmed by 5 bases and V by 5 bases; bases with no gene match: 3.

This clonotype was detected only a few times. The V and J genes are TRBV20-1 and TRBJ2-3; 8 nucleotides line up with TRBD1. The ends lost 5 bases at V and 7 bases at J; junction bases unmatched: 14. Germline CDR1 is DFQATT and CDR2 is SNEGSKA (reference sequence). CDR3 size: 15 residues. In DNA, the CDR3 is TGCAGTGCTCCTCGGACAGGGACAAACAAAAATACGCAGTATTTT. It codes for CSAPRTGTNKNTQYF.

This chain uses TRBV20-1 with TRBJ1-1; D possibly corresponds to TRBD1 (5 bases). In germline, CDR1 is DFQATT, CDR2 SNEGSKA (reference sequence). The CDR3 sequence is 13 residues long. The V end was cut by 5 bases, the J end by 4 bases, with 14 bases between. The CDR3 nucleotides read TGCAGTGCTTTAGGGGAGTCGGGCACTGAAGCTTTCTTT. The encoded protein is CSALGESGTEAFF.

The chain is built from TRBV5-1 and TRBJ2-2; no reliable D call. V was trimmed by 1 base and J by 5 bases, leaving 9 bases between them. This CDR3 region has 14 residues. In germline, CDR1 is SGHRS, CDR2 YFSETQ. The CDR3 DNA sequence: TGCGCCAGCAGCTTGCGGGTACGGACCGGGGAGCTGTTTTTT. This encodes CASSLRVRTGELFF.

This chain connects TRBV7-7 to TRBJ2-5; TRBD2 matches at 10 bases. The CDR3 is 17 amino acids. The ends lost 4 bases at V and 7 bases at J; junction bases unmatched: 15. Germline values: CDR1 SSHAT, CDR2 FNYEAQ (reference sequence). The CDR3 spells CASSSGAGTSVAGTQYF. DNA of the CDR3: TGTGCCAGCAGCTCGGGTGCCGGGACTAGCGTCGCAGGGACCCAGTACTTC. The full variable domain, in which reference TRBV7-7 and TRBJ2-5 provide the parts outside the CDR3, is GAGVSQSPRYKVTKRGQDVTLRCDPISSHATLYWYQQALGQGPEFLTYFNYEAQPDKSGLPSDRFSAERPEGSISTLTIQRTEQRDSAMYRCASSSGAGTSVAGTQYFGPGTRLLVL.

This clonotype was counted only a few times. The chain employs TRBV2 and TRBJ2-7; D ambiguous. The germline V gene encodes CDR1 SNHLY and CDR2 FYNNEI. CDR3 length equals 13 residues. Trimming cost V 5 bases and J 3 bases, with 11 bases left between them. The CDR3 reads CASSKRTDYEQYF. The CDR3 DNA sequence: TGTGCCAGCAGTAAGAGAACAGACTACGAGCAGTACTTC.

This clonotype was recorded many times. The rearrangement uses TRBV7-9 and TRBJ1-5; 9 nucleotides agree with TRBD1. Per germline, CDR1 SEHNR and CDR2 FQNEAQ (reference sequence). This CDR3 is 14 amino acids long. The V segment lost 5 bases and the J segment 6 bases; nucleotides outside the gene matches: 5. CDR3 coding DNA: TGTGCCAGCAGCCCGACAGGGGGAAGTCAGCCCCAGCATTTT. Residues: CASSPTGGSQPQHF.

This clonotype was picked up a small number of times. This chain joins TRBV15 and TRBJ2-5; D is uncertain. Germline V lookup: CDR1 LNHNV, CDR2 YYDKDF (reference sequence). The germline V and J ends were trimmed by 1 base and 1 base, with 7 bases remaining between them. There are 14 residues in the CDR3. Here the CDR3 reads CATSRVGFQETQYF. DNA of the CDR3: TGTGCCACCAGCAGAGTTGGCTTCCAAGAGACCCAGTACTTC. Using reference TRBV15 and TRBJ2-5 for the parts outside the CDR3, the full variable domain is DAMVIQNPRYQVTQFGKPVTLSCSQTLNHNVMYWYQQKSSQAPKLLFHYYDKDFNNEADTPDNFQSRRPNTSFCFLDIRSPGLGDTAMYLCATSRVGFQETQYFGPGTRLLVL.

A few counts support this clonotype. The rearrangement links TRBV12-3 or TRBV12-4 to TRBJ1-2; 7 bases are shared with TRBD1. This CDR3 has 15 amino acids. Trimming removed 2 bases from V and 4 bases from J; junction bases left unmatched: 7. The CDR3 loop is CASSLYRGSGYGYTF. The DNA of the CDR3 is TGTGCCAGCAGTTTATACAGGGGATCTGGCTATGGCTACACCTTC.